These T cell receptor beta chains were read from a single sample in a study of cytomegalovirus exposure and HLA in healthy donors. Assay used: immunoSEQ multiplex PCR; TCRdb lists only in-frame clones, some missing. The repertoire has roughly 77,000 clones, around 95% of them found once; the top ten carry 0.69%. The sample taken for sequencing was PBMCs. The receptor source for this set is a woman aged 18 to 35 in good health and CMV-seronegative. The CDR3 runs from the conserved cysteine through the conserved F or W. A D gene is named only where the DNA matches it firmly. The size entry is marked missing in some rows and otherwise reads once, few, many or a size class.

clone size	D gene	V gene	J gene	CDR3 protein	CDR3 DNA
.	.	TRBV7-2	TRBJ1-1	CASSWGQNTEAFF	TGTGCCAGCAGCTGGGGACAGAACACTGAAGCTTTCTTT
.	TRBD1	TRBV10-1	TRBJ1-1	CASRGQGNTEAFF	TGCGCCAGCAGAGGACAGGGGAACACTGAAGCTTTCTTT
.	.	TRBV6-1	TRBJ2-5	CASSPLGTGKETQYF	TGTGCCAGCAGCCCCCTCGGGACTGGAAAAGAGACCCAGTACTTC
.	TRBD1	TRBV2	TRBJ1-2	CASRYDRASGYTF	TGTGCCAGCAGGTATGACAGGGCGAGTGGCTACACCTTC
.	.	TRBV28	TRBJ2-3	CASSPGGTDTQYF	TGTGCCAGCAGCCCAGGTGGGACTGATACGCAGTATTTT
.	TRBD1	TRBV7-9	TRBJ2-5	CASSSLGQQETQYF	TGTGCCAGCAGCTCCCTGGGACAGCAAGAGACCCAGTACTTC
.	TRBD2	TRBV10-3	TRBJ2-3	CATLGTSGRNTQYF	TGTGCCACCCTCGGGACTAGCGGGAGAAATACGCAGTATTTT
.	.	TRBV5-1	TRBJ2-1	CASSLQGQTHYNEQFF	TGCGCCAGCAGCCTTCAAGGACAAACCCATTACAATGAGCAGTTCTTC
.	TRBD1	TRBV27	TRBJ2-1	CASSLYGTGTGNEQFF	TGTGCCAGCAGTTTATATGGGACAGGGACGGGGAATGAGCAGTTCTTC
once	TRBD2	TRBV28	TRBJ2-3	CASSSVGTSGSYTDTQYF	TGTGCCAGCAGTTCCGTCGGGACTAGCGGGTCGTACACAGATACGCAGTATTTT
.	TRBD1	TRBV6-5	TRBJ1-5	CASSQYRGRDQPQHF	TGTGCCAGCAGTCAGTACAGGGGCAGGGATCAGCCCCAGCATTTT
.	TRBD2	TRBV5-1	TRBJ2-3	CASSGGLAGLVPDTQYF	TGCGCCAGCAGCGGGGGACTAGCGGGATTAGTCCCAGATACGCAGTATTTT
.	.	TRBV7-2	TRBJ2-7	CASSTSSYEQYF	TGTGCCAGCAGCACGAGCTCCTACGAGCAGTACTTC
.	.	TRBV27	TRBJ1-5	CASSFTGSNQPQHF	TGTGCCAGCAGTTTTACAGGTTCAAATCAGCCCCAGCATTTT
.	TRBD2	TRBV30	TRBJ2-1	CAWSLASGRSEQFF	TGTGCCTGGAGTCTGGCTAGCGGGAGAAGTGAGCAGTTCTTC
.	TRBD2	TRBV5-3	TRBJ2-1	CARSLSGRAYNEQFF	TGTGCCAGAAGCTTGAGCGGGAGGGCCTACAATGAGCAGTTCTTC
.	.	TRBV27	TRBJ1-4	CASSFHRPGGNEKLFF	TGTGCCAGCAGTTTCCACAGGCCAGGAGGGAATGAAAAACTGTTTTTT
.	.	TRBV7-2	TRBJ1-1	CASSLNSVRVTEAFF	TGTGCCAGCAGCTTAAACTCGGTGAGGGTCACTGAAGCTTTCTTT
.	.	TRBV5-1	TRBJ1-1	CASSFTGPGVTEAFF	TGCGCCAGCAGCTTTACCGGTCCCGGGGTCACTGAAGCTTTCTTT
.	TRBD1	TRBV5-6	TRBJ1-2	CASSPGTVYGYTF	TGTGCCAGCAGCCCGGGGACAGTCTATGGCTACACCTTC
.	TRBD2	TRBV7-9	TRBJ2-5	CASSFPTSGETQYF	TGTGCCAGCAGCTTCCCGACTAGCGGAGAGACCCAGTACTTC
.	.	TRBV7-2	TRBJ2-7	CASSFLSYEQYF	TGTGCCAGCAGCTTTCTTTCCTACGAGCAGTACTTC
.	.	TRBV10-3	TRBJ1-1	CAVEGNTEAFF	TGTGCCGTAGAGGGGAACACTGAAGCTTTCTTT
.	.	TRBV4-3	TRBJ1-5	CASSQDVGQPQHF	TGCGCCAGCAGCCAAGATGTCGGTCAGCCCCAGCATTTT
.	TRBD2	TRBV29-1	TRBJ2-1	CSVAGGGNEQFF	TGCAGCGTGGCCGGGGGGGGCAATGAGCAGTTCTTC
.	TRBD1	TRBV11-2	TRBJ1-5	CASSPGTGSFQPQHF	TGTGCCAGCAGCCCGGGGACAGGCTCTTTTCAGCCCCAGCATTTT
.	.	TRBV28	TRBJ2-7	CASSFPRGSYEQYF	TGTGCCAGCAGTTTCCCCAGGGGCTCCTACGAGCAGTACTTC
.	TRBD2	TRBV5-4	TRBJ2-2	CASSIGLAGTSGELFF	TGTGCCAGCAGCATAGGACTAGCGGGTACCTCCGGGGAGCTGTTTTTT
.	TRBD1	TRBV9	TRBJ2-5	CASSALTGDFETQYF	TGTGCCAGCAGCGCCCTGACAGGGGATTTCGAGACCCAGTACTTC
.	TRBD1	TRBV19	TRBJ2-4	CASSIKGVTGVAKNIQYF	TGTGCCAGTAGTATAAAGGGGGTCACAGGGGTGGCCAAAAACATTCAGTACTTC
.	TRBD1	TRBV29-1	TRBJ1-1	CSVWDRGKYTEAFF	TGCAGCGTTTGGGACAGGGGGAAATACACTGAAGCTTTCTTT
.	TRBD2	TRBV6-5	TRBJ2-3	CASSSGGATDTQYF	TGTGCCAGCAGTAGCGGGGGGGCCACAGATACGCAGTATTTT
.	.	TRBV29-1	TRBJ1-4	CSVRLPGQREQLFF	TGCAGCGTTCGGTTGCCGGGACAACGAGAACAACTGTTTTTT
.	TRBD1	TRBV5-6	TRBJ2-2	CASGGQGAILVGELFF	TGTGCCAGCGGGGGACAGGGGGCGATCTTAGTCGGGGAGCTGTTTTTT
.	.	TRBV7-2	TRBJ2-7	CASSSNGYEQYF	TGTGCCAGCAGCTCGAACGGTTACGAGCAGTACTTC
.	.	TRBV19	TRBJ2-3	CASSTRVTDTQYF	TGTGCCAGTAGTACCCGAGTCACAGATACGCAGTATTTT